The present T cell receptor (beta chain) was sequenced within a study of identical twins. Study-level findings and limits: Excess sharing by twins proved weaker in beta out-of-frame sequences.

TCRdb recomputed calls from the 5' RACE reads with MiXCR, one row per CDR3 protein. This table holds roughly 690,000 distinct CDR3 sequences, 21% found once. The CDR3 is 12 residues long. The germline CDR1 and CDR2 sequences are DFQATT and SNEGSKA (reference sequence). V gave up 7 bases and J gave up 4 bases, with 11 bases separating them. This clonotype was seen only a few times. Its antigen is unknown. These records were also assigned to another study, of T cells expressing NK-cell markers. That study adds: In sorted CD3+CD56+NKG2C+, CD3+CD56+NKG2C- and CD3+CD56-NKG2C+ T cells, TCR beta repertoires were obtained. NKG2C+ dominant clonotype frequencies in about 6 donors were roughly 1.0-7.5% of CD8+ T cells. Certain NKG2C+ T cell clones were expanded, and their HCMV specificity remained unclear.

This rearrangement joins TRBV20-1 to TRBJ1-3; D unresolved. The receptor comes from a woman younger than 35 in good health. Sequencing used PBMCs. The CDR3 coding sequence is TGCAGTGTATCAAGGACCGGAAACACCATATATTTT. This gives the protein CSVSRTGNTIYF.